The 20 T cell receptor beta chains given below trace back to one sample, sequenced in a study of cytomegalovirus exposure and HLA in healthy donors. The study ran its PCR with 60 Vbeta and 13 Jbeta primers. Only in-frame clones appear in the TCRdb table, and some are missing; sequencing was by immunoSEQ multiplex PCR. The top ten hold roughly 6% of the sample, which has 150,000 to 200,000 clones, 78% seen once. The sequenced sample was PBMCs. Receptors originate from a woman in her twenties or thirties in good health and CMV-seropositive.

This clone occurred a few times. CDR3 sequence reads: CASSLMAIRYNEQFF. CDR3 nucleotide sequence: TGTGCCAGCAGCTTGATGGCCATACGCTACAATGAGCAGTTCTTC. J is TRBJ2-1 and V is TRBV5-6, with D hard to call. The CDR3 sequence is 15 residues long. V was trimmed by 1 base and J by 3 bases, leaving 11 bases between them. CDR1 is SGHDT, CDR2 YYEEEE, per germline.

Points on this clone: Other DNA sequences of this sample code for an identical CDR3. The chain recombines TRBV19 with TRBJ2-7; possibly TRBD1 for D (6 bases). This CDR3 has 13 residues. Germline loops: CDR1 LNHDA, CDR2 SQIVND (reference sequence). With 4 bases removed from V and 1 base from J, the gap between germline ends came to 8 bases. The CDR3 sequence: CASSTTGSYEQYF. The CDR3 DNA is TGTGCCAGTAGTACCACAGGGTCCTACGAGCAGTACTTC.

CDR3 loop: CASSFVLWGRTGNSPLHF. The CDR3 nucleotides read TGTGCCAGCAGTTTCGTTTTGTGGGGGCGCACGGGCAATTCACCCCTCCACTTT. This chain connects TRBV27 to TRBJ1-6; possibly TRBD1 for D (6 bases). The ends were cut back, 3 bases at V and 7 bases at J, with 22 bases in the middle. CDR3 size: 18 residues. Per the germline V gene, CDR1 is MNHEY and CDR2 is SMNVEV (reference sequence).

This CDR3 is CAIRDRGSDTQYF. The CDR3 DNA follows: TGCGCCATCCGGGACAGGGGATCAGATACGCAGTATTTT. V usage is TRBV5-1 and J usage is TRBJ2-3; 10 bases are shared with TRBD1. The CDR3 spans 13 residues. With V trimmed by 9 bases and J by 4 bases, 5 bases remained unmatched. Germline-derived CDR1 and CDR2 are SGHRS and YFSETQ.

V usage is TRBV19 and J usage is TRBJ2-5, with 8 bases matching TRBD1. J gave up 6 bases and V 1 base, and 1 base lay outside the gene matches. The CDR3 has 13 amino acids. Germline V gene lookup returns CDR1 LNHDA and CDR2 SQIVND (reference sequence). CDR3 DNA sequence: TGTGCCAGTAGTATAGGACAGGGGAAGACCCAGTACTTC. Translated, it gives CASSIGQGKTQYF.

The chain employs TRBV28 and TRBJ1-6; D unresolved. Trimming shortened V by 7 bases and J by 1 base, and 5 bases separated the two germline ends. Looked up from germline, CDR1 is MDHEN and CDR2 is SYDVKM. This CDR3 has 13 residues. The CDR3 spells CASKESYNSPLHF. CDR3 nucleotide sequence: TGTGCCAGCAAGGAGTCCTATAATTCACCCCTCCACTTT.

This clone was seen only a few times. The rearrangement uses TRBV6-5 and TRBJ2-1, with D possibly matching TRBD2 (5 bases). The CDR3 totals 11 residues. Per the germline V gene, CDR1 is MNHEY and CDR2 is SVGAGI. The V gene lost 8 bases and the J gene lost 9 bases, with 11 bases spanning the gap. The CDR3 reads CASRGPGEQFF. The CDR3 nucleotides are TGTGCCAGCCGAGGGCCGGGTGAGCAGTTCTTC.

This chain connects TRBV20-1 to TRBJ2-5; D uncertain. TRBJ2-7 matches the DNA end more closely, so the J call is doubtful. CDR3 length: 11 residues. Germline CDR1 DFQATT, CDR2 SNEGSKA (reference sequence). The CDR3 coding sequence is TGCAGTTTCGACACCTCCTACGAGCAGTACTTC. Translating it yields CSFDTSYEQYF.

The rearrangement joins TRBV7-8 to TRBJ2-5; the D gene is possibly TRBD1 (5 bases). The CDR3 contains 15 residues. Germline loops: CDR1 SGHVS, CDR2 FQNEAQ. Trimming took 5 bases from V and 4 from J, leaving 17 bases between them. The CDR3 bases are TGTGCCAGCAGCACCTCCCTCGGCAGGGTAGAGACCCAGTACTTC. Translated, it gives CASSTSLGRVETQYF.

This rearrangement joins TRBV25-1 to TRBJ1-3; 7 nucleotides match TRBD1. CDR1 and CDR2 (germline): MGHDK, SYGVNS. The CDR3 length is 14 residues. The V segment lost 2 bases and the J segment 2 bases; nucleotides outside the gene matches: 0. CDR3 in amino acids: CASSEQGAGNTIYF. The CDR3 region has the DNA TGTGCCAGCAGTGAACAGGGGGCTGGAAACACCATATATTTT.

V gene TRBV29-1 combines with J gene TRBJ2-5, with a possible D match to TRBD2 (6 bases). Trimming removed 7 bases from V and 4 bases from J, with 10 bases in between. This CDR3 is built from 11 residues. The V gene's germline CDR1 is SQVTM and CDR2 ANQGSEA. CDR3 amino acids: CSAMGGETQYF. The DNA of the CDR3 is TGCAGCGCTATGGGAGGAGAGACCCAGTACTTC.

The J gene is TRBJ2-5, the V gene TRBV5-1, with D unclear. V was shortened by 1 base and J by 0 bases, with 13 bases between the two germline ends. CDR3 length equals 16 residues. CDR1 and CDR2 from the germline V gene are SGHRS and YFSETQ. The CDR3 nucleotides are TGCGCCAGCAGCTTGCGTATGACGAGGTACCAAGAGACCCAGTACTTC. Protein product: CASSLRMTRYQETQYF.

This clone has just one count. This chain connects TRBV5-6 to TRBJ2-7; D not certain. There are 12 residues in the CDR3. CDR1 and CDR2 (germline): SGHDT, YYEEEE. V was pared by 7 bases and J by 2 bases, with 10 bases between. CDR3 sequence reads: CASRSSPYEQYF. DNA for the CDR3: TGTGCCAGCCGGTCTAGTCCCTACGAGCAGTACTTC.

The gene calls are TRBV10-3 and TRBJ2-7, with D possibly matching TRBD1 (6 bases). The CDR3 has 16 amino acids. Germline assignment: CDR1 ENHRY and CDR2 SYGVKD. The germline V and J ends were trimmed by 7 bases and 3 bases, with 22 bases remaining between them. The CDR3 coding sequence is TGTGCCATCACGCCACGCGAGGACAGCCTTTACTACGAGCAGTACTTC. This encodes CAITPREDSLYYEQYF.

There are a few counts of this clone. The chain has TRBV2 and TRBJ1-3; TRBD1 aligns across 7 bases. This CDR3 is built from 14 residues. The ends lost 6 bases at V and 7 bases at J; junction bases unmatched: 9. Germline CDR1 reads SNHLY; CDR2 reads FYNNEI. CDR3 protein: CASRAGTAANTIYF. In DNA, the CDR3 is TGTGCCAGCAGGGCCGGGACAGCTGCGAACACCATATATTTT.

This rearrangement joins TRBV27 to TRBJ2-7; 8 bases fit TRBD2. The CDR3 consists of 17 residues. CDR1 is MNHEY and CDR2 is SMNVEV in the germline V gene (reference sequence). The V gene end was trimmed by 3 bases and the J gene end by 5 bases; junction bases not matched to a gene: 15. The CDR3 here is CASSFTFGGGRTNEQYF. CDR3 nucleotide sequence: TGTGCCAGCAGTTTCACTTTTGGCGGCGGGAGGACTAACGAGCAGTACTTC.

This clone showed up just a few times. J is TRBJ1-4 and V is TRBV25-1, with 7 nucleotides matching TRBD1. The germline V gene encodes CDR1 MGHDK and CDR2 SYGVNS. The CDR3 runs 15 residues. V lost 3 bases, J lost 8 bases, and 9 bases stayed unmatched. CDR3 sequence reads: CASSDQTGRNEKLFF. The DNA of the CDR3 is TGTGCCAGCAGTGACCAGACAGGGAGAAACGAAAAACTGTTTTTT. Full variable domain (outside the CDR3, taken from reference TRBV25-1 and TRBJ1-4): EADIYQTPRYLVIGTGKKITLECSQTMGHDKMYWYQQDPGMELHLIHYSYGVNSTEKGDLSSESTVSRIRTEHFPLTLESARPSHTSQYLCASSDQTGRNEKLFFGSGTQLSVL.

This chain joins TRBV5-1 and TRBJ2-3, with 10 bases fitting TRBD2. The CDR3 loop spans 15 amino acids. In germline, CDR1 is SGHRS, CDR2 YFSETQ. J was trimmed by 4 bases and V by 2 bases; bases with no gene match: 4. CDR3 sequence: CASSFGAGGADTQYF. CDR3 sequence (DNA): TGCGCCAGCAGCTTTGGAGCGGGAGGGGCAGATACGCAGTATTTT.

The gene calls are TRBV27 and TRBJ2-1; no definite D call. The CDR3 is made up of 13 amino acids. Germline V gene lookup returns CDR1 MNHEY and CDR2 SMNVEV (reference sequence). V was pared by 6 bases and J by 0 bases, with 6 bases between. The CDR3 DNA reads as TGTGCCAGCAGGGAGAGCTCCTACAATGAGCAGTTCTTC. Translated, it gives CASRESSYNEQFF.

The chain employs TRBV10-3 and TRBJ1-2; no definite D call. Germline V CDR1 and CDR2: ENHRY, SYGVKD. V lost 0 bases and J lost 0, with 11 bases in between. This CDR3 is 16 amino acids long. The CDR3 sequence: CAISESVSGANYGYTF. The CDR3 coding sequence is TGTGCCATCAGTGAGTCGGTGAGTGGAGCTAACTATGGCTACACCTTC.